What follows is one T cell receptor beta chain and its context. The source of the sample is a study of blood T cell repertoires in COVID-19. CDR1 is GTSNPN and CDR2 is SVGIG in the germline V gene (reference sequence). CDR3 length equals 14 residues. The V and J ends lost 5 bases and 0 bases, in that order; junction bases with no gene match: 3. The data were produced by immunoSEQ multiplex PCR, yet TCRdb's version contains in-frame clones alone and is incomplete. This sample yields under 95,000 clones, of which approximately 86% are seen a single time; 5.1% belongs to the top ten. This TCR derives from a man aged 35 to 55 with acute or convalescent COVID-19. Sequenced input: peripheral blood. The rearrangement joins TRBV30 to TRBJ2-2; 7 nucleotides agree with TRBD2. CDR3 in DNA: TGTGCCTGGGAGCGGGGCACGAACACCGGGGAGCTGTTTTTT. Translating it yields CAWERGTNTGELFF.